Presented here are 24 T cell receptor beta chains from one specimen sequenced in a study of regulatory T cells. Whole-study findings and limits: In CD3G-deficient patients, conventional CD4+ T cells were enriched for hydrophobic CDR3 residues at positions 6 and 7.

No cognate antigen is known for these TCRs. Amplification used 52 TRBV primers and 13 TRBJ primers. Assay: immunoSEQ multiplex PCR; the TCRdb copy retains only in-frame clones and omits some. This sample yields more than 25,000 clones, of which about nine tenths are seen a single time; 1.5% to 1.7% belongs to the top ten. The source material was conventional CD4+ T cells sorted from blood. These receptors came from a young adult with CD3G deficiency.

J is TRBJ2-3 and V is TRBV5-1; 7 bases agree with TRBD2. Trimming cost V 3 bases and J 4 bases; bases outside gene matches: 5. This CDR3 has 14 amino acids. The germline gives CDR1 SGHRS, CDR2 YFSETQ. CDR3 sequence: CASSSWGGADTQYF. As DNA, the CDR3 is TGCGCCAGCAGCTCTTGGGGAGGGGCAGATACGCAGTATTTT.

The chain has TRBV28 and TRBJ1-1; possible D gene TRBD1, 6 bases. The germline gives CDR1 MDHEN, CDR2 SYDVKM. CDR3 length: 14 amino acids. Trimming cost V 2 bases and J 4 bases, with 11 bases left between them. The CDR3 loop reads CASSLGGAGTEAFF. CDR3 DNA: TGTGCCAGCAGTTTAGGGGGGGCCGGCACTGAAGCTTTCTTT.

The rearrangement uses TRBV7-6 and TRBJ2-2, with 9 nucleotides matching TRBD2. The germline V gene has CDR1 SGHVS and CDR2 FNYEAQ. CDR3 length equals 13 residues. J lost 6 bases, V lost 5 bases, and 1 base had no gene match. For the CDR3, the DNA is TGTGCCAGCAGCGCTAGCGGGGCCGGGGAGCTGTTTTTT. Translation gives CASSASGAGELFF.

The rearrangement links TRBV7-9 to TRBJ1-4, with D hard to call. Between the trimmed V and J ends, which lost 3 bases and 3 bases, there was a span of 8 bases. CDR1 is SEHNR and CDR2 is FQNEAQ in the germline V gene (reference sequence). The CDR3 length is 14 residues. CDR3 coding DNA: TGTGCCAGCAGCTTCGGGGTAGCTAATGAAAAACTGTTTTTT. It is translated as CASSFGVANEKLFF. Full variable domain (rest looked up from reference TRBV7-9 and TRBJ1-4): DTGVSQNPRHKITKRGQNVTFRCDPISEHNRLYWYRQTLGQGPEFLTYFQNEAQLEKSRLLSDRFSAERPKGSFSTLEIQRTEQGDSAMYLCASSFGVANEKLFFGSGTQLSVL.

CDR3 DNA sequence: TGTGCCAGCAGTTACCGGACAGGGGAGTCACCCCTCCACTTT. This sequence encodes CASSYRTGESPLHF. The chain joins TRBV6-5 to TRBJ1-6, with 9 bases fitting TRBD1. The CDR3 is 14 residues long. With 2 bases clipped from V and 10 bases from J, the junction kept 3 bases outside the gene matches. Germline V CDR1 and CDR2: MNHEY, SVGAGI.

The chain uses TRBV6-5 and TRBJ1-5; D ambiguous. Trimming cost V 2 bases and J 2 bases, with 10 bases left between them. The CDR3 covers 15 residues. CDR1 is MNHEY and CDR2 is SVGAGI in the germline V gene. The CDR3 loop is CASSYIVMGNQPQHF. The DNA of the CDR3 is TGTGCCAGCAGTTACATTGTGATGGGCAATCAGCCCCAGCATTTT.

Here the CDR3 DNA reads TGTGCCAGCAGTGAACAGGGTTCCTACGAGCAGTACTTC. Translated, it gives CASSEQGSYEQYF. The chain couples TRBV2 to TRBJ2-7; TRBD1 is a possible D gene (5 bases). V lost 2 bases and J lost 1, with 6 bases in between. The CDR3 loop spans 13 amino acids. Germline V lookup: CDR1 SNHLY, CDR2 FYNNEI.

This chain joins TRBV30 and TRBJ2-2, with D perhaps matching TRBD1 (6 bases). Per the germline V gene, CDR1 is GTSNPN and CDR2 is SVGIG (reference sequence). This CDR3 spans 12 amino acids. The V and J ends lost 3 bases and 7 bases respectively, with 9 bases between them. The CDR3 bases are TGTGCCTGGAGCCTACAGGGCGGGGAGCTGTTTTTT. Translation: CAWSLQGGELFF.

This sequence joins TRBV10-3 and TRBJ2-7; tentative D call: TRBD2 (6 bases). Trimming shortened V by 10 bases and J by 6 bases, and 13 bases separated the two germline ends. This CDR3 is built from 11 residues. From germline, CDR1 is ENHRY and CDR2 SYGVKD. CDR3 DNA: TGTGCCACTAGCGTTCCGGGCGAGCAGTACTTC. This gives the protein CATSVPGEQYF.

V is TRBV7-9 and J is TRBJ2-1; the D is unclear. Germline assignment: CDR1 SEHNR and CDR2 FQNEAQ (reference sequence). Trimming took off 1 base at V and 6 bases at J, with 4 bases between the two ends. This CDR3 has 12 residues. The DNA of the CDR3 is TGTGCCAGCAGCTTAGGGCGCAATGAGCAGTTCTTC. Translation: CASSLGRNEQFF.

This chain joins TRBV27 and TRBJ1-1; D is ambiguous. The CDR3 runs 13 residues. V dropped 2 bases and J dropped 5 bases, with 9 bases sitting between them. CDR1 MNHEY and CDR2 SMNVEV come from the germline V gene (reference sequence). The DNA for the CDR3 is TGTGCCAGCAGTTTAAAAGCGGAGACTGAAGCTTTCTTT. Protein: CASSLKAETEAFF.

Comment on this clone: This same CDR3 is encoded by further DNA sequences in the sample. In DNA, the CDR3 is TGTGCCTGGAGTCCGCAAGGGGCCGGGGAGCTGTTTTTT. It is translated as CAWSPQGAGELFF. The genes are TRBV30 and TRBJ2-2; D perhaps matches TRBD1 (5 bases). V lost 2 bases and J lost 6, with 10 bases in between. Germline V gives CDR1 GTSNPN, CDR2 SVGIG (reference sequence). The CDR3 contains 13 residues. Combining the CDR3 with reference TRBV30 and TRBJ2-2 gives the whole variable domain SQTIHQWPATLVQPVGSPLSLECTVEGTSNPNLYWYRQAAGRGLQLLFYSVGIGQISSEVPQNLSASRPQDRQFILSSKKLLLSDSGFYLCAWSPQGAGELFFGEGSRLTVL.

This clone was observed a handful of times. V and J are TRBV2 and TRBJ1-4; D not resolved. The CDR3 is 11 residues long. Trimming took 2 bases from V and 7 from J, leaving 2 bases between them. Looked up from germline, CDR1 is SNHLY and CDR2 is FYNNEI. The CDR3 is CASSESEKLFF. The CDR3 DNA is TGTGCCAGCAGTGAAAGTGAAAAACTGTTTTTT. Based on the CDR3 plus reference TRBV2 and TRBJ1-4, the full variable domain is EPEVTQTPSHQVTQMGQEVILRCVPISNHLYFYWYRQILGQKVEFLVSFYNNEISEKSEIFDDQFSVERPDGSNFTLKIRSTKLEDSAMYFCASSESEKLFFGSGTQLSVL.

The rearrangement links TRBV28 to TRBJ2-7; D remains ambiguous. Looked up from germline, CDR1 is MDHEN and CDR2 is SYDVKM. The CDR3 has 12 amino acids. Deletions cut 6 bases from V and 2 bases from J, with 8 bases between. The CDR3 loop is CASSRGPYEQYF. In DNA form, the CDR3 reads TGTGCCAGCAGCCGCGGACCCTACGAGCAGTACTTC.

This chain uses TRBV18 with TRBJ2-3; no clear D gene. This CDR3 region has 12 residues. V shed 3 bases and J shed 0 bases, with 1 base lying between them. Per the germline V gene, CDR1 is KGHSH and CDR2 is LQKENI. DNA for the CDR3: TGTGCCAGCTCACCTAGCACAGATACGCAGTATTTT. It codes for CASSPSTDTQYF.

The chain combines TRBV7-9 with TRBJ2-5, with TRBD1 as a possible D gene (6 bases). The CDR3 covers 12 residues. V lost 5 bases and J lost 5, with 9 bases in between. Germline V gene sequence: CDR1 SEHNR, CDR2 FQNEAQ (reference sequence). In DNA, the CDR3 is TGTGCCAGCAGCCCTCAGGGGGAGACCCAGTACTTC. It codes for CASSPQGETQYF.

V gene TRBV28 combines with J gene TRBJ2-7; possibly TRBD1 for D (6 bases). This CDR3 is built from 14 residues. Germline CDR1 is MDHEN and CDR2 is SYDVKM. Trimming shortened V by 6 bases and J by 2 bases, and 14 bases separated the two germline ends. The CDR3 DNA reads as TGTGCCAGCAGCACATTCAGGACAGCCTACGAGCAGTACTTC. Encoded protein: CASSTFRTAYEQYF.

This clone has only one observation. The V gene is TRBV6-1, the J gene TRBJ1-5; D call uncertain. Germline assignment: CDR1 MNHNS and CDR2 SASEGT. The CDR3 runs 13 residues. V was cut by 2 bases and J by 5 bases, with 7 bases left in between. The CDR3 sequence: CASSERTDQPQHF. The CDR3 DNA reads TGTGCCAGCAGTGAAAGGACTGATCAGCCCCAGCATTTT.

The chain joins TRBV19 to TRBJ2-2; D perhaps matches TRBD2 (6 bases). Trimming cost V 6 bases and J 3 bases, with 11 bases left between them. This CDR3 comprises 14 residues. Germline V gene sequence: CDR1 LNHDA, CDR2 SQIVND (reference sequence). CDR3 protein: CASRTTGDTGELFF. The DNA of the CDR3 is TGTGCCAGTAGAACGACGGGGGACACCGGGGAGCTGTTTTTT.

The chain combines TRBV7-9 with TRBJ2-5; the D gene is possibly TRBD2 (6 bases). Germline V gene lookup returns CDR1 SEHNR and CDR2 FQNEAQ (reference sequence). V was cut by 5 bases and J by 5 bases, with 12 bases left in between. The CDR3 sequence is 13 residues long. The CDR3 DNA follows: TGTGCCAGCAGCGTCTACGGGGGTGAGACCCAGTACTTC. Amino acid sequence: CASSVYGGETQYF.

This sequence joins TRBV25-1 and TRBJ1-1, with D uncertain. This CDR3 comprises 11 residues. CDR1 and CDR2 from the germline V gene are MGHDK and SYGVNS. V lost 7 bases and J lost 5, with 8 bases in between. The CDR3 is CASKRGTEAFF. For the CDR3, the DNA is TGTGCCAGCAAACGAGGGACTGAAGCTTTCTTT. The full variable domain, its missing parts supplied by reference TRBV25-1 and TRBJ1-1, is EADIYQTPRYLVIGTGKKITLECSQTMGHDKMYWYQQDPGMELHLIHYSYGVNSTEKGDLSSESTVSRIRTEHFPLTLESARPSHTSQYLCASKRGTEAFFGQGTRLTVV.

CDR3 sequence reads: CATRDRGTSGSTGELFF. The CDR3 DNA reads TGTGCCACCCGGGACAGGGGGACTAGCGGGTCCACCGGGGAGCTGTTTTTT. The chain recombines TRBV10-3 with TRBJ2-2, with D maybe TRBD2 (12 bases). This CDR3 region has 17 residues. V gave up 10 bases and J gave up 4 bases, with 25 bases separating them. CDR1 is ENHRY, CDR2 SYGVKD, per germline.

This chain links TRBV4-1 with TRBJ2-3; D is undetermined. V shed 1 base and J shed 0 bases, with 14 bases lying between them. CDR1 is MGHRA and CDR2 is YSYEKL in the germline V gene. The CDR3 totals 17 residues. The CDR3 spells CASSQAPLAVSTDTQYF. In DNA, the CDR3 is TGCGCCAGCAGCCAAGCGCCCCTCGCGGTTAGCACAGATACGCAGTATTTT.

In its sample, this clone was seen once. The chain is built from TRBV10-3 and TRBJ1-3; tentatively, D is TRBD1 (6 bases). Germline loops: CDR1 ENHRY, CDR2 SYGVKD. The ends were cut back, 0 bases at V and 3 bases at J, with 9 bases in the middle. The length of the CDR3 is 15 residues. CDR3 DNA: TGTGCCATCAGTGAGTCCGGACAGCTTGGAAACACCATATATTTT. Protein: CAISESGQLGNTIYF.